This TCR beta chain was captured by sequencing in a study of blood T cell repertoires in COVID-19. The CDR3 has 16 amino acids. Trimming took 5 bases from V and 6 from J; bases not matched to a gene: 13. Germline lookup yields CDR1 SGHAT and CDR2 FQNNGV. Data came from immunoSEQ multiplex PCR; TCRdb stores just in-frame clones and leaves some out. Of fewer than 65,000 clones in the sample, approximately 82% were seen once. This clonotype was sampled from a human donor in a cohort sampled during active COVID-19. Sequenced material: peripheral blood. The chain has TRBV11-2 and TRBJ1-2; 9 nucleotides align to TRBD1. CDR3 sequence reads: CASSLTAGQGIHGYTF. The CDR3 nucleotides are TGTGCCAGCAGCCTTACTGCGGGACAGGGAATTCATGGCTACACCTTC.